This record covers a single TCR beta chain. Its antigen has not been determined. No much larger clone exists at a distance of one base, and base qualities are not known. The sample has other DNA sequences that encode this CDR3 too. The library was generated by the immunoSEQ multiplex PCR assay. A mixture of 60 forward primers for TCR Vbeta segments and 13 reverse primers for TCR Jbeta segments was used in the multiplex PCR. A multiplex PCR assay on genomic DNA amplified the CDR3 region of rearranged TCR beta genes. The amplified TCR beta libraries were sequenced on the Illumina HiSeq System as 87-base-pair reads. In the paper's pipeline: A later analysis counted about 76 million unique TCR beta chains across the 690 or so repertoires, and 9.5 million to 11 million of these chains were shared by at least two donors. Raw reads were error-corrected and collapsed into unique sequences with a nearest-neighbor algorithm that merged closely related sequences to remove PCR and sequencing errors. Alignment of CDR3 sequences to IMGT reference sequences was used to assign V, D and J gene segments. For a sequence to be retained, at least a six-nucleotide match to both a V gene segment and a J gene segment was required. A rearrangement was called productive if the CDR3 had no stop codons and remained in frame with V and J, and every other rearrangement was called non-productive. Following IMGT convention, CDR3 was defined as the stretch from the second conserved V-encoded cysteine to the conserved J-encoded phenylalanine. Sequences without an unambiguous match to a single V gene segment were excluded from the earlier analysis of approximately 560 of the donors. An earlier analysis of almost 600 of the donors classified V segments as functional when productive rearrangements were above 56.7% and as segregating when the standard deviation between donors was above 5%. A statistical classification framework was built to diagnose cytomegalovirus status from the catalog of TCR beta chain sequences. V and J gene assignment, in a later analysis, came from comparing TCR nucleotide sequences with IMGT/GENE-DB human TR gene sequences. The TCRdist pipeline was used in a later analysis to assign CDR3 sequences and most-parsimonious VDJ recombination scenarios. In a later analysis, each TCR beta chain was defined by its CDR3 amino acid sequence together with its V-gene family, and reads lacking a unique V-gene family were excluded. As a way to deal with suspected cross-contamination and a sequencing artifact, a later analysis dropped approximately 590 nucleotide sequences that were highly shared and had low generation probability. In a later analysis, a clonal expansion index was calculated for each public chain from normalized within-repertoire ranks of inferred template counts. A later analysis computed generation probabilities with a VDJ recombination model fitted to out-of-frame rearrangements, and checked the results against IGoR. In a later analysis, hypergeometric tests were used to score TCR-TCR, TCR-HLA and TCR-CMV co-occurrence, with a repertoire-size bias correction applied to TCR pairs. In a later analysis, false discovery rates were estimated by permuting HLA or CMV assignments 20 times. A later analysis grouped co-occurring TCRs with DBSCAN, adding TCRdist sequence similarity when clustering within HLA-allele-positive subsets. Repertoires with fewer than 30,000 or more than 120,000 public chains were left out of co-occurrence clustering, as were five repertoires with anomalous nucleotide sharing. TCRdb re-hosts the immuneACCESS table, in-frame sequences only. Its copies lack some clones; in the studies checked, an unresolved V gene accounts for under half of them, and the cause for the rest is not known. The D gene and trimming were derived from the DNA, and the V and J assignments and clone size from that table. This sample lists approximately 180,000 clones; about 85% were detected once. Of the sample, 1.5% to 2% is held by the ten largest clones.

In total, roughly 670 healthy bone marrow donors made up the cohort. Cohort members were all nominally healthy when sampled, although unrecorded immune exposures were likely present. The donor tested CMV seronegative, placing the donor among the 300 to 400 seronegative members of the cohort. Each donor provided a peripheral blood sample, and peripheral blood mononuclear cells were used for TCR beta sequencing. The Qiagen DNeasy Blood Extraction Kit was used to extract genomic DNA from the blood cell samples. This record comes from a study of cytomegalovirus exposure and HLA in healthy donors (TCRdb year 2017). Describing the broader study: An earlier analysis of approximately 640 of the donors reported about 250 Gb of sequence data and roughly 100 million unique TCR beta sequences from roughly 180 million T cells. The study aimed to test whether signatures of past pathogen exposure could be identified by cataloging public T cell receptors. A later genetic analysis used genome-wide SNP genotypes for about three fifths of the 666 donors, treating that subset as a discovery cohort. Every repertoire in the discovery cohort had been generated on one and the same sequencing platform. An earlier analysis of 587 of the donors applied high-throughput TCR beta sequencing to assess whether each TCR beta V gene segment acted as functional or pseudogenic. On average, about 200,000 unique TCR beta nucleotide sequences were sequenced per donor among more than 350 genotyped donors of the cohort, with about 17% of those sequences being non-productive. A later analysis re-examined previously published TCR beta repertoires from 610 or so donors and added high-resolution HLA genotyping to investigate patterns of TCR occurrence. HLA typing included class I and class II loci at four-digit resolution. Donor age, sex, ethnicity and CMV serostatus were compiled alongside the repertoire data. In addition to the first cohort of 500 to 850 subjects, a separate validation cohort of some 120 different subjects was used. Among the roughly 400 genotyped donors, approximately 81% belonged to the genetic ancestry cluster associated with self-reported Caucasian donors. The study used immunosequencing to profile the T cell repertoires of around 600 subjects and linked those repertoires to cytomegalovirus serostatus. Around 300 gigabases of sequencing data and approximately 85 million unique TCR sequences were included in an early release covering about 620 HLA-typed donors. High-throughput TCR immunosequencing, statistical association of individual TCRs with disease status, and machine learning were combined to predict cytomegalovirus infection status. About five DR-DQ haplotypes were treated as single units for association and clustering because of strong linkage in the cohort. Typing coverage differed by locus: A, B, C, DRB1 and DQB1 were typed in roughly 620-640 donors, DQA1 in approximately 520, DPA1 in roughly 590, and DPB1 in 450 to 490. The later analysis used no new phenotypic data to find candidate immune exposures, relying instead on TCR beta sequences and their occurrence across donors. Findings and caveats that apply to the study as a whole: V-gene and J-gene trimming of TCR beta chains was associated with a missense DCLRE1C variant in a later genetic analysis, and the association was replicated in an independent cohort. An earlier analysis of some 590 of the donors showed that most TCR beta V segments appeared in productive rearrangements either about 87% or about 30% of the time, which broadly matched IMGT annotations. The only immune exposure information available for the cohort was CMV serostatus. Because some donors lacked HLA typing at each locus, the association tests relied only on the typed subset. According to a later genetic analysis, donors in an Asian-associated ancestry cluster had fewer N-insertions in productive TCRs than the approximately 650-donor mean. In a later analysis, 16,951 TCR beta sequences were associated with specific HLA alleles at a false discovery rate of 0.05. In a later analysis, most CMV-associated TCR beta chains were found to appear HLA-restricted, with HLA associations seemingly driven largely by CMV exposure. In a later analysis, TCR association rates were found to vary across HLA loci, with the most associated TCRs seen for DRB1 alleles and the fewest for HLA-C alleles. The authors suggested that the approach could potentially be generalized to other disease states and immunological phenotypes. Most TCR sequences were seen in very few donors, while some public TCRs were found in many individuals. According to a later analysis, parvovirus B19, influenza, CMV and Epstein-Barr virus appeared linked to several top co-occurrence clusters. A further reported finding was that TCR beta sequences accurately predicted the HLA-A and HLA-B alleles for most subjects in the first cohort. Because counts were too low, some 17 rarely observed V segments, including chromosome 9 orphons, were left out of the earlier analysis of approximately 580 of the donors. A few of the identified cytomegalovirus-associated TCR beta chains were confirmed in vitro to be specific for cytomegalovirus antigens. Linkage disequilibrium might explain the correlated functional status among segregating V segments, but an unknown experimental factor could not be excluded. The classifier was reported to diagnose cytomegalovirus status with high specificity and sensitivity in both the original cohort and the validation cohort. In the study, 150 to 200 TCR beta chains were listed as associated with cytomegalovirus. A later analysis found that HLA-associated TCR beta chains were more clonally expanded and had lower generation probabilities than equally common non-associated chains. The 87-base-pair reads could not distinguish some IMGT-functional V segments, including TRBV6-2 and TRBV6-3, so those segments were excluded. A cluster of highly shared sequence variants was judged likely to represent a technical artifact of the sequencing pipeline. In this cohort, only TCR beta chains were sequenced, and detectable features were limited by the absence of alpha or paired-chain data. When HLA alleles, especially DR and DQ, strongly co-occurred, TCR associations were difficult to assign to individual alleles. Roughly uniform sequencing depth across donors was assumed in presence/absence analyses, although this assumption may not hold.

V and J lose 5 bases and 0 bases, and a span of 8 bases separates them. CDR1 and CDR2, looked up from the germline V gene, are MNHEY and SVGAGI. The CDR3 contains 15 residues, cysteine and phenylalanine counted. Only the CDR3 region is kept as DNA, spanning 45 bases read in frame from base 1. This TCR was sampled from a woman aged 45-59 years in good health and CMV-seronegative. The sequence is built from TRBV6-5 and TRBJ1-6; TRBD1 might be the D gene, on 5 matching bases. Sequenced sample: PBMCs. The bases are TGTGCCAGCAGTCGGGGGAGCTCCTATAATTCACCCCTCCACTTT. This sequence encodes CASSRGSSYNSPLHF.